Presented here are 31 T cell receptor beta chains from one specimen sequenced in a study of human T cells and chemical hapten exposure. Total RNA extraction was carried out from unfractionated whole blood. MiXCR, run by TCRdb on the 5' RACE reads, gives a single entry per CDR3 protein. Of 110,000 or so distinct CDR3 sequences in the sample, approximately 20% are singletons; the top ten hold approximately 3%. The receptors shown here come from a human donor in good health.

This clonotype appeared a few times. V gene TRBV25-1 combines with J gene TRBJ2-1; 9 bases fit TRBD2. The CDR3 is 15 residues long. V lost 0 bases to trimming and J lost 9 bases; unmatched junction nucleotides: 6. From germline, CDR1 is MGHDK and CDR2 SYGVNS. The CDR3 DNA sequence: TGTGCCAGCAGTGAATATGGCGGGAGGGCGGCTGAGCAGTTCTTC. Its protein product is CASSEYGGRAAEQFF.

This clonotype was observed a few times. V and J are TRBV27 and TRBJ2-7, with 8 bases that match TRBD2. CDR3 length: 13 amino acids. The junction had 7 bases not matched to a gene; V was cut back by 8 bases and J by 4 bases. Germline CDR1 MNHEY, CDR2 SMNVEV (reference sequence). CDR3 sequence reads: CASSLAGPYEQYF. CDR3 DNA: TGTGCCAGCTCCCTAGCGGGTCCGTACGAGCAGTACTTC.

This clonotype was seen a few times. The chain has TRBV11-2 and TRBJ1-2; D is possibly TRBD1 (6 bases). The V end lost 3 bases, the J end lost 4 bases, and 12 bases lay between the germline ends. The germline CDR1 and CDR2 sequences are SGHAT and FQNNGV. This CDR3 region has 14 residues. The CDR3 is CASSFSDSLYGYTF. Written as DNA, the CDR3 is TGTGCCAGCAGCTTTTCGGACAGCCTCTATGGCTACACCTTC.

Ten or more counts support this clonotype. The chain has TRBV5-1 and TRBJ2-3; D possibly corresponds to TRBD2 (6 bases). The CDR3 loop spans 14 amino acids. Germline assignment: CDR1 SGHRS and CDR2 YFSETQ. Between the trimmed V and J ends, which lost 4 bases and 2 bases, there was a span of 11 bases. The CDR3 loop reads CASSRREFTDTQYF. The CDR3 DNA follows: TGCGCCAGCAGCCGACGGGAGTTCACAGATACGCAGTATTTT.

A few counts support this clonotype. The rearrangement uses TRBV9 and TRBJ2-3; D not resolved. Germline assignment: CDR1 SGDLS and CDR2 YYNGEE. V lost 4 bases and J lost 0, with 21 bases in between. The CDR3 is 18 residues long. This CDR3 is CASSPSPVRIKSTDTQYF. The CDR3 nucleotides read TGTGCCAGCAGCCCCTCTCCGGTAAGGATAAAGAGCACAGATACGCAGTATTTT.

This chain connects TRBV28 to TRBJ2-1; TRBD2 matches 9 bases. The V segment lost 8 bases and the J segment 15 bases; nucleotides outside the gene matches: 14. In germline, CDR1 is MDHEN, CDR2 SYDVKM. This CDR3 is 13 amino acids long. The CDR3 nucleotides read TGTGCCAGCGCGGGGGGGGCAGGTCGACTAAGGTTCTTC. Encoded protein: CASAGGAGRLRFF. Complete variable domain (other parts from reference TRBV28 and TRBJ2-1): DVKVTQSSRYLVKRTGEKVFLECVQDMDHENMFWYRQDPGLGLRLIYFSYDVKMKEKGDIPEGYSVSREKKERFSLILESASTNQTSMYLCASAGGAGRLRFFGPGTRLTVL.

This chain links TRBV5-5 with TRBJ1-1; 8 bases align to TRBD1. Germline V gene lookup returns CDR1 SGHKS and CDR2 YYEKEE (reference sequence). The CDR3 covers 15 residues. V was clipped by 4 bases and J by 3 bases; unmatched bases: 8. The CDR3 DNA reads TGTGCCAGCAGCCTGTCAGGGGGCGCGGACACTGAAGCTTTCTTT. It encodes CASSLSGGADTEAFF.

This clonotype has only a few counts. The chain has TRBV6-5 and TRBJ2-4; perhaps TRBD2 as D (6 bases). The V end lost 0 bases, the J end lost 3 bases, and 9 bases lay between the germline ends. The length of the CDR3 is 15 residues. Germline V gene sequence: CDR1 MNHEY, CDR2 SVGAGI. CDR3 nucleotides: TGTGCCAGCAGTTACTCTGGAGGGGTCAAAAACATTCAGTACTTC. It codes for CASSYSGGVKNIQYF.

V usage is TRBV7-8 and J usage is TRBJ2-3; D not certain. The V and J ends lost 1 base and 6 bases respectively, with 8 bases between them. This CDR3 has 13 residues. Germline V gene sequence: CDR1 SGHVS, CDR2 FQNEAQ. The DNA for the CDR3 is TGTGCCAGCAGCTTAGTATTGGGGGATACGCAGTATTTT. Amino acids: CASSLVLGDTQYF.

The rearrangement links TRBV7-9 to TRBJ2-7; D may be TRBD1 (6 bases). With 5 bases removed from V and 0 bases from J, the gap between germline ends came to 11 bases. Germline CDR1 and CDR2: SEHNR and FQNEAQ (reference sequence). The CDR3 length is 14 residues. CDR3: CASSRRDTSYEQYF. The CDR3 bases are TGTGCCAGCAGCCGCCGGGACACCTCCTACGAGCAGTACTTC.

The rearrangement links TRBV18 to TRBJ2-1; 14 positions agree with TRBD2. This CDR3 is 19 amino acids long. Germline CDR1 reads KGHSH; CDR2 reads LQKENI. Germline trimming cut 1 base from V and 0 bases from J; bases unmatched to any gene: 5. CDR3 amino acids: CASSPLRTSGGSSYNEQFF. The DNA for the CDR3 is TGTGCCAGCTCACCACTGCGGACTAGCGGGGGGAGCTCCTACAATGAGCAGTTCTTC.

J is TRBJ2-1 and V is TRBV30; perhaps TRBD2 as D (6 bases). The V and J ends lost 2 bases and 13 bases respectively, with 21 bases between them. Germline assignment: CDR1 GTSNPN and CDR2 SVGIG (reference sequence). The CDR3 is 14 amino acids. CDR3 sequence: CAWSTGGAGPRQFF. In nucleotides, the CDR3 is TGTGCCTGGAGTACAGGAGGAGCGGGCCCCCGACAGTTCTTC.

This chain connects TRBV7-2 to TRBJ2-1, with TRBD2 matching over 12 bases. V lost 5 bases and J lost 6; bases outside the gene matches: 5. The CDR3 consists of 15 residues. Germline-derived CDR1 and CDR2 are SGHTA and FQGNSA. DNA of the CDR3: TGTGCCAGCAGCCTGACTAGCGGGAGCTTCAATGAGCAGTTCTTC. It is translated as CASSLTSGSFNEQFF.

The J gene is TRBJ2-7, the V gene TRBV29-1; no definite D call. V lost 4 bases and J lost 3, with 13 bases in between. This CDR3 has 13 residues. CDR1 and CDR2 (germline): SQVTM, ANQGSEA. The CDR3 coding sequence is TGCAGCGTTGTTGTGACTTCAATCTACGAGCAGTACTTC. Residues: CSVVVTSIYEQYF.

The genes are TRBV5-1 and TRBJ2-1, with TRBD1 identical over 7 bases. The J segment lost 5 bases and the V segment lost 5 bases, leaving 13 bases of the junction unmatched. Looked up from germline, CDR1 is SGHRS and CDR2 is YFSETQ. The CDR3 is 16 amino acids. The CDR3 DNA reads as TGCGCCAGCAGGTCCCTAGGGGGCAGGGGAGACAATGAGCAGTTCTTC. This encodes CASRSLGGRGDNEQFF.

In DNA, the CDR3 is TGTGCCAGCAGCTTGCGGCCGACTCGGCCGAGGGAAAAACTGTTTTTT. Encoded protein: CASSLRPTRPREKLFF. V is TRBV27 and J is TRBJ1-4; D gene unclear. Per the germline V gene, CDR1 is MNHEY and CDR2 is SMNVEV (reference sequence). CDR3 length equals 16 residues. V was pared by 6 bases and J by 8 bases, with 22 bases between.

The rearrangement links TRBV6-5 to TRBJ1-5, with unresolved D. Germline V gene lookup returns CDR1 MNHEY and CDR2 SVGAGI. V shed 6 bases and J shed 1 base, with 10 bases lying between them. The CDR3 runs 14 residues. CDR3 residues: CASRAGKSNQPQHF. The CDR3 coding sequence is TGTGCCAGCAGGGCCGGGAAAAGCAATCAGCCCCAGCATTTT.

The chain employs TRBV6-5 and TRBJ1-1; 8 bases align to TRBD1. The CDR3 contains 15 residues. Germline V gives CDR1 MNHEY, CDR2 SVGAGI. After removal of 1 base from V and 5 bases from J, the junction contained 6 bases not matched to a gene. The CDR3 here is CASSYLQGGRTEAFF. CDR3 sequence (DNA): TGTGCCAGCAGTTACTTACAGGGGGGGAGGACTGAAGCTTTCTTT.

The V call is TRBV20-1, the J call TRBJ1-6, with D tentatively TRBD1 (5 bases). The CDR3 is 18 amino acids. The V gene's germline CDR1 is DFQATT and CDR2 SNEGSKA (reference sequence). V was clipped by 0 bases and J by 8 bases, with 23 bases between them. CDR3 in amino acids: CSARDSPGRMPVDSPLHF. CDR3 nucleotide sequence: TGCAGTGCTAGAGATTCCCCGGGACGGATGCCCGTGGATTCACCCCTCCACTTT.

The V gene is TRBV5-1, the J gene TRBJ2-5, with 10 bases aligning to TRBD1. This CDR3 contains 22 residues. V dropped 1 base and J dropped 1; count of bases not matched to a gene: 22. Germline loops: CDR1 SGHRS, CDR2 YFSETQ. CDR3 DNA: TGCGCCAGCAGCTTGCCCTCACGCCCCGGGACAGGGGCCTATGGGGCCCAAGAGACCCAGTACTTC. Protein sequence: CASSLPSRPGTGAYGAQETQYF.

There are many counts of this clonotype. V usage is TRBV5-1 and J usage is TRBJ1-2; TRBD1 aligns across 12 bases. This CDR3 has 16 amino acids. The J segment lost 4 bases and the V segment lost 4 bases, leaving 8 bases of the junction unmatched. Per germline, CDR1 SGHRS and CDR2 YFSETQ. CDR3 residues: CASSRGQGANFYGYTF. CDR3 bases: TGCGCCAGCAGCCGGGGACAGGGGGCGAACTTCTATGGCTACACCTTC.

Notes on this clonotype: A read error may account for a junction end that differs from germline. The chain joins TRBV28 to TRBJ2-7; a weak D match, TRBD1 (6 bases). Germline V gene lookup returns CDR1 MDHEN and CDR2 SYDVKM. This CDR3 is 13 amino acids long. The CDR3 here is CASSLKVGQPQEF. For the CDR3, the DNA is TGTGCCAGCAGTTTAAAGGTTGGACAGCCCCAGGAGTTC.

The CDR3 spells CASTEGANYGYTF. The CDR3 nucleotides read TGTGCCAGCACCGAGGGGGCTAACTATGGCTACACCTTC. The gene calls are TRBV12-3 or TRBV12-4 and TRBJ1-2, with D perhaps matching TRBD1 (6 bases). V was cut by 7 bases and J by 0 bases, with 9 bases left in between. This CDR3 has 13 amino acids.

This clonotype was counted a few times. The chain couples TRBV11-2 to TRBJ1-2; D gene ambiguous. The CDR3 loop spans 14 amino acids. CDR1 is SGHAT, CDR2 FQNNGV, per germline. V shed 5 bases and J shed 4 bases, with 14 bases lying between them. CDR3 region: CASSPTGGSYGYTF. CDR3 coding DNA: TGTGCCAGCAGCCCAACGGGCGGATCCTATGGCTACACCTTC.

In its sample, this clonotype was seen a few times. The V and J genes are TRBV28 and TRBJ2-1; D ambiguous. CDR1 and CDR2 from the germline V gene are MDHEN and SYDVKM. CDR3 size: 11 residues. Trimming cost V 5 bases and J 10 bases, with 9 bases left between them. The CDR3 reads CASSIMWEQFF. The CDR3, as DNA: TGTGCCAGCAGTATTATGTGGGAGCAGTTCTTC.

The chain recombines TRBV2 with TRBJ1-1; 7 nucleotides match TRBD1. V gave up 3 bases and J gave up 5 bases; unmatched junction bases: 6. Germline V CDR1 and CDR2: SNHLY, FYNNEI. The CDR3 is made up of 14 amino acids. CDR3 nucleotides: TGTGCCAGCAGTGACCACATCAGGGGGACTGAAGCTTTCTTT. Translating it yields CASSDHIRGTEAFF.

In this sample, this clonotype turned up a few times. The rearrangement links TRBV11-2 to TRBJ1-1; no clear D. Germline V lookup: CDR1 SGHAT, CDR2 FQNNGV. V lost 1 base and J lost 4, with 7 bases in between. The CDR3 is made up of 13 amino acids. CDR3 coding DNA: TGTGCCAGCAGCTTAGGTGTACTCACTGAAGCTTTCTTT. Translation: CASSLGVLTEAFF.

Here the CDR3 DNA reads TGTGCCAGCAGCTACGGGCCCCAATCAACAGATACGCAGTATTTT. Translation: CASSYGPQSTDTQYF. The chain employs TRBV7-9 and TRBJ2-3; no reliable D call. Germline V gene data show CDR1 as SEHNR and CDR2 as FQNEAQ (reference sequence). This CDR3 has 15 amino acids. V gave up 4 bases and J gave up 3 bases, with 14 bases separating them.

J is TRBJ1-1 and V is TRBV4-1, with D hard to call. Trimming removed 2 bases from V and 6 bases from J, with 10 bases in between. This CDR3 is built from 13 residues. Germline V gene lookup returns CDR1 MGHRA and CDR2 YSYEKL. The CDR3: CASSQLYGPEAFF. As DNA, the CDR3 is TGCGCCAGCAGCCAACTATATGGTCCTGAAGCTTTCTTT.

This chain connects TRBV6-4 to TRBJ2-3; D is perhaps TRBD2 (5 bases). Trimming removed 8 bases at V and 10 bases at J, with 19 bases between. Per the germline V gene, CDR1 is MRHNA and CDR2 is SNTAGT. The CDR3 runs 13 residues. The CDR3 DNA is TGTGCCAGCGAGGGCCTGCTCCCCCTCGCGCAGTATTTT. Protein product: CASEGLLPLAQYF.

This clonotype was observed a few times. CDR3 residues: CSAPSGRARTGELFF. The CDR3 nucleotides are TGCAGTGCTCCTAGCGGGAGGGCCCGAACCGGGGAGCTGTTTTTT. The rearrangement uses TRBV20-1 and TRBJ2-2; 12 bases match TRBD2. This CDR3 is built from 15 residues. Germline V lookup: CDR1 DFQATT, CDR2 SNEGSKA (reference sequence). The ends lost 5 bases at V and 5 bases at J; junction bases unmatched: 6.